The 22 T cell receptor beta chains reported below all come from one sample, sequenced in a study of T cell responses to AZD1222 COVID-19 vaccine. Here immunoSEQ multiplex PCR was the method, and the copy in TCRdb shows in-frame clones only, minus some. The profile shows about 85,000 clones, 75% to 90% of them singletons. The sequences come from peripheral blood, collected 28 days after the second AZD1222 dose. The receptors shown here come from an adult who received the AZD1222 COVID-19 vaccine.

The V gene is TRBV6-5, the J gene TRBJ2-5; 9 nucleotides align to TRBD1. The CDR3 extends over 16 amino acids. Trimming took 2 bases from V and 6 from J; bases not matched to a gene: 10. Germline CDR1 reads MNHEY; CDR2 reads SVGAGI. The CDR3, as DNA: TGTGCCAGCAGTTACCACCCCCTGGACAGGGGAAAGACCCAGTACTTC. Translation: CASSYHPLDRGKTQYF.

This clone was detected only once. DNA for the CDR3: TGTGCCAGCAGGTCACGGGACAGGGAGGGATACTATGGCTACACCTTC. This gives the protein CASRSRDREGYYGYTF. This chain joins TRBV28 and TRBJ1-2; 9 bases are shared with TRBD1. This CDR3 contains 16 residues. V trimming: 6 bases; J trimming: 3 bases; junction bases outside the gene matches: 11. From germline, CDR1 is MDHEN and CDR2 SYDVKM.

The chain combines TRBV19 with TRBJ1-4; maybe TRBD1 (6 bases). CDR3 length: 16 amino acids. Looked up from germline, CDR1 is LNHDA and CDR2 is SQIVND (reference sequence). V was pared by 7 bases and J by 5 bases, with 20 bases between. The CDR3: CASTGARQLKNEKLFF. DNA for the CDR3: TGTGCCAGTACAGGGGCGCGGCAGCTCAAAAATGAAAAACTGTTTTTT.

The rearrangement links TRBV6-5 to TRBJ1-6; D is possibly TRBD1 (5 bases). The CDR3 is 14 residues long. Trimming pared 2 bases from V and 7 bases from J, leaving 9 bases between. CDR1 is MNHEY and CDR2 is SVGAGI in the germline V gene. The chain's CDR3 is CASSYQGRNSPLHF. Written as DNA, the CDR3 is TGTGCCAGCAGTTACCAGGGAAGGAATTCACCCCTCCACTTT.

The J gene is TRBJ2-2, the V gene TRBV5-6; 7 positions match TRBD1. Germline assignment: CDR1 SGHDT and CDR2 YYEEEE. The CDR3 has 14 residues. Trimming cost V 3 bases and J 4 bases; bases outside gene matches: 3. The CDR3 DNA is TGTGCCAGCAGCTCCACAGGGGTCACCGGGGAGCTGTTTTTT. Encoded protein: CASSSTGVTGELFF.

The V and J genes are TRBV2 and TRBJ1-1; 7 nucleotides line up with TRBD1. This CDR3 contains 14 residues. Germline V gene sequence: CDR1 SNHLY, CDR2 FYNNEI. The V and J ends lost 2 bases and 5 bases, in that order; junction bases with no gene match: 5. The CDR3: CASSERGQGTEAFF. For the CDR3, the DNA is TGTGCCAGCAGTGAAAGGGGGCAGGGGACTGAAGCTTTCTTT.

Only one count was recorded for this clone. The CDR3 DNA is TGTGCCAGCAGCTTGGAACTTGCTAGCAATGAGCAGTTCTTC. It specifies CASSLELASNEQFF. This chain uses TRBV5-4 with TRBJ2-1; D call uncertain. V lost 0 bases, J lost 6 bases, and 10 bases lay in between. Germline CDR1 and CDR2: SGHNT and YYREEE (reference sequence). The length of the CDR3 is 14 residues.

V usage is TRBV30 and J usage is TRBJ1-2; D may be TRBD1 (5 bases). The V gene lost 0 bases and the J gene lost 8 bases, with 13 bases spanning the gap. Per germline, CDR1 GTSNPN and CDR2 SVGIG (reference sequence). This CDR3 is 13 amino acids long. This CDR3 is CAWSVRQGTGYTF. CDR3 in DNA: TGTGCCTGGAGTGTTCGGCAGGGCACCGGCTACACCTTC.

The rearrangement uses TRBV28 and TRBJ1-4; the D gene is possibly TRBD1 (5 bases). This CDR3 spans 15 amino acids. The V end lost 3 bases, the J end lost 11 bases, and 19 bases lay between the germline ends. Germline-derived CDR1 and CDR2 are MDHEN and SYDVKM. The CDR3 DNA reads TGTGCCAGCAGTTTCGGGGCGTCTCAGGCTGGGAAACTGTTTTTT. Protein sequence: CASSFGASQAGKLFF.

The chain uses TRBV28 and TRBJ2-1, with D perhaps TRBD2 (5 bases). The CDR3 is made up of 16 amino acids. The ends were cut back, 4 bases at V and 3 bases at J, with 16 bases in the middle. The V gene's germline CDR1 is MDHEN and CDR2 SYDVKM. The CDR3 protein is CASSSSSGMNYNEQFF. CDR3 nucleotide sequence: TGTGCCAGCAGTTCATCATCGGGAATGAACTACAATGAGCAGTTCTTC. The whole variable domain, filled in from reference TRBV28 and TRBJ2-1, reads DVKVTQSSRYLVKRTGEKVFLECVQDMDHENMFWYRQDPGLGLRLIYFSYDVKMKEKGDIPEGYSVSREKKERFSLILESASTNQTSMYLCASSSSSGMNYNEQFFGPGTRLTVL.

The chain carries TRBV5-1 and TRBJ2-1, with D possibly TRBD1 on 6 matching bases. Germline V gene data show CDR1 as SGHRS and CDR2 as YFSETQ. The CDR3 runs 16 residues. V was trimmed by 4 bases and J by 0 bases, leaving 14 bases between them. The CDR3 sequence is CASSHAQGFSYNEQFF. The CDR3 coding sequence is TGCGCCAGCAGCCATGCCCAGGGGTTCTCCTACAATGAGCAGTTCTTC.

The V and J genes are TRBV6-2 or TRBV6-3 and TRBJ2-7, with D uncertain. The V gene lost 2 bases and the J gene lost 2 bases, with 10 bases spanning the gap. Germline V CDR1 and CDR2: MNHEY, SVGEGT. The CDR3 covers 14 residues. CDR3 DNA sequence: TGTGCCAGCAGTTACCCAACCGTGACCTACGAGCAGTACTTC. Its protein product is CASSYPTVTYEQYF.

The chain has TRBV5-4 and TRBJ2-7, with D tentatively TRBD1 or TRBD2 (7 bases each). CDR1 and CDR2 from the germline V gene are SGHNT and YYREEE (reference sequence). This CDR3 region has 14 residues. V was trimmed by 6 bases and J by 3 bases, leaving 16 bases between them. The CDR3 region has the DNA TGTGCCAGCACCCCCAGGGGGGGAAGCTACGAGCAGTACTTC. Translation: CASTPRGGSYEQYF.

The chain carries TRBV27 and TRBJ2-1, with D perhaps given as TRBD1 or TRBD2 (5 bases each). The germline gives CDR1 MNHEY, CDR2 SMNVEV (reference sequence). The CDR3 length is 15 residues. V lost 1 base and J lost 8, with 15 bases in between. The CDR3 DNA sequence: TGTGCCAGCAGTTTATACGGGACCATGCAGCATGAGCAGTTCTTC. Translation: CASSLYGTMQHEQFF.

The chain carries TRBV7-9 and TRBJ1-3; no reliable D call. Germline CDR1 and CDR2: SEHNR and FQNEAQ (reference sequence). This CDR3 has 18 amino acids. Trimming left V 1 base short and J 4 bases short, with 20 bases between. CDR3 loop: CASSLGGRGFLGGNTIYF. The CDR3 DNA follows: TGTGCCAGCAGCTTAGGCGGCCGTGGGTTCCTGGGAGGAAACACCATATATTTT.

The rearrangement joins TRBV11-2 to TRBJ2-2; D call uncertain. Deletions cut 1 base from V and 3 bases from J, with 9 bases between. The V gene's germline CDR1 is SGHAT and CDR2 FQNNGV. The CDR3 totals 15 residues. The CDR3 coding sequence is TGTGCCAGCAGCTTAGGATTGGGTCACACCGGGGAGCTGTTTTTT. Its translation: CASSLGLGHTGELFF. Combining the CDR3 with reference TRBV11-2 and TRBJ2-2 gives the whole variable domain EAGVAQSPRYKIIEKRQSVAFWCNPISGHATLYWYQQILGQGPKLLIQFQNNGVVDDSQLPKDRFSAERLKGVDSTLKIQPAKLEDSAVYLCASSLGLGHTGELFFGEGSRLTVL.

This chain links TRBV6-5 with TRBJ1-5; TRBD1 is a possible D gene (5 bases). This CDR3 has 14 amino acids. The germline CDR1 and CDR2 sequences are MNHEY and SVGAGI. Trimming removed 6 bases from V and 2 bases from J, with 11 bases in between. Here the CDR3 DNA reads TGTGCCAGCAGCCGACAGATGGGCAATCAGCCCCAGCATTTT. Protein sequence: CASSRQMGNQPQHF.

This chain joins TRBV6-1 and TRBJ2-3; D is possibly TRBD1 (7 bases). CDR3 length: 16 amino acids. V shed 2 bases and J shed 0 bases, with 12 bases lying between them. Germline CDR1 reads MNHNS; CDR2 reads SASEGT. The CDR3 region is CASSENGGQSTDTQYF. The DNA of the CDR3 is TGTGCCAGCAGTGAAAACGGGGGACAGAGCACAGATACGCAGTATTTT.

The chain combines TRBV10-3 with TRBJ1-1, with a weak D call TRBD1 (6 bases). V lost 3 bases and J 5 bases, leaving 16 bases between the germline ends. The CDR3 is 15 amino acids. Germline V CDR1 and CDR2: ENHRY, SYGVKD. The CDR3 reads CAISESNRRGTEAFF. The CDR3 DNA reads TGTGCCATCAGTGAATCAAATCGGAGGGGGACTGAAGCTTTCTTT.

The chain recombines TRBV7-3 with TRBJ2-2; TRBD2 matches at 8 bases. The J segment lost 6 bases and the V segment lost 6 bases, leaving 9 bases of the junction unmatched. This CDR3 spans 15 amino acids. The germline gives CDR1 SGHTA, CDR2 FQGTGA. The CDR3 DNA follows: TGTGCCAGCAGTATAGGGACTAGTGACTCCGGGGAGCTGTTTTTT. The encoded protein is CASSIGTSDSGELFF.

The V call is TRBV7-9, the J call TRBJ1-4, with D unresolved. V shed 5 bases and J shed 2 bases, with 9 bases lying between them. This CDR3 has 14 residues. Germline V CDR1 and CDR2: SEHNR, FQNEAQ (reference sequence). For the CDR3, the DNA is TGTGCCAGCAGCCAGAGACGGACTAATGAAAAACTGTTTTTT. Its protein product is CASSQRRTNEKLFF.

The CDR3 DNA sequence: TGTGCCTGGAGTGTACTGGCAGCCAACCGGAACACTGAAGCTTTCTTT. This encodes CAWSVLAANRNTEAFF. This rearrangement joins TRBV30 to TRBJ1-1; D uncertain. The CDR3 is 16 amino acids. The ends were cut back, 0 bases at V and 1 base at J, with 15 bases in the middle. Germline CDR1 is GTSNPN and CDR2 is SVGIG (reference sequence).